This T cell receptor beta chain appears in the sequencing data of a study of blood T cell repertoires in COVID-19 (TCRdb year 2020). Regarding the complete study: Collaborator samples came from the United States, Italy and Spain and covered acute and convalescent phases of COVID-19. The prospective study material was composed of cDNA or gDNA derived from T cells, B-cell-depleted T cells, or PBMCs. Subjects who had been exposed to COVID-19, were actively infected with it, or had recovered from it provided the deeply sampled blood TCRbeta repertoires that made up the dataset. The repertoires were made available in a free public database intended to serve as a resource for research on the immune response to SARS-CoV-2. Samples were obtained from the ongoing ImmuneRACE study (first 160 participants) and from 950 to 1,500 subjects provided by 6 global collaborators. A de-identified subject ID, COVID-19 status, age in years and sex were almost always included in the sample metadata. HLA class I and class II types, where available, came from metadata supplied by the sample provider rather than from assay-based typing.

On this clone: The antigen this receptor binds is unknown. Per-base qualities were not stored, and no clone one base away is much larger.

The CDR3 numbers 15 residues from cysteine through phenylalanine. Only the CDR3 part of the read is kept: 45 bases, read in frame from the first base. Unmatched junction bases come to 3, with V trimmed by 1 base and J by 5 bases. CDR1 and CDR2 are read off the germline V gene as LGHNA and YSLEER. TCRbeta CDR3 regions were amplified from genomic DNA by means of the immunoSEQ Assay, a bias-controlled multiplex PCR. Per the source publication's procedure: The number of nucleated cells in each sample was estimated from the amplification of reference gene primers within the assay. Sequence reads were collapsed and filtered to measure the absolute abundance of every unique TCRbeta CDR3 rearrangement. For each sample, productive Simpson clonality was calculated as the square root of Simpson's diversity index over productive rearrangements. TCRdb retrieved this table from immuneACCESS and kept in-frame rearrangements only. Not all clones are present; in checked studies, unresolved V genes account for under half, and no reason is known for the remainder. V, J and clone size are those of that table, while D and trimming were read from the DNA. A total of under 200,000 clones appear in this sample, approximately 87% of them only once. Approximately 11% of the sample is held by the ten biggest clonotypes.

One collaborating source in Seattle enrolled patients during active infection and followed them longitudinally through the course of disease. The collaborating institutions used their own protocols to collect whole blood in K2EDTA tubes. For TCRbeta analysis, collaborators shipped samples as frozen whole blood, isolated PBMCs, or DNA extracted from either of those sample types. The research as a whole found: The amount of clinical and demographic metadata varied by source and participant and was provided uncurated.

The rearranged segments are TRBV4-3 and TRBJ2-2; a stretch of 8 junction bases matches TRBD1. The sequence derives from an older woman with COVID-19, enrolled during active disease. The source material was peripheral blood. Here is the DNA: TGCGCCAGCAGCCAAGTTCGACAGGGGACCGGGGAGCTGTTTTTT. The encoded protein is CASSQVRQGTGELFF.